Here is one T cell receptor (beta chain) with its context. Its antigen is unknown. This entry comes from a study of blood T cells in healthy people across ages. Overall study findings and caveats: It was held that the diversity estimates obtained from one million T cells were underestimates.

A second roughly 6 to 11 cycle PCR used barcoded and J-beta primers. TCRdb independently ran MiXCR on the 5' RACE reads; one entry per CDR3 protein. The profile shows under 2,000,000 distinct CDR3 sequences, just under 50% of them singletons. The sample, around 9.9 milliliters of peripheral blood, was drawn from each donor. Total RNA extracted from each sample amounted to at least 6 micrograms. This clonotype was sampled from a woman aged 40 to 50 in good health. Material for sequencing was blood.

The CDR3 nucleotides are TGTGCCAGCAGCTTACGTACCTGGGAAAAACTGTTTTTT. It yields the protein CASSLRTWEKLFF. The rearrangement joins TRBV7-9 to TRBJ1-4, with D uncertain. CDR3 length: 13 amino acids. CDR1 is SEHNR, CDR2 FQNEAQ, per germline (reference sequence). Trimming stripped 2 bases from V and 8 bases from J, with 9 bases between. Combining the CDR3 with reference TRBV7-9 and TRBJ1-4 gives the whole variable domain DTGVSQNPRHKITKRGQNVTFRCDPISEHNRLYWYRQTLGQGPEFLTYFQNEAQLEKSRLLSDRFSAERPKGSFSTLEIQRTEQGDSAMYLCASSLRTWEKLFFGSGTQLSVL.